This T cell receptor beta chain was observed in a study of T-cell memory formation after mild COVID-19. Study information: Each donor largely had its own TCR clusters. Findings and limits, study-wide: CM and EM subsets held most contracting CD4+ clones; EMRA held CD8+ ones. Cross-reactive memory apparently joined, as some responding clones appeared in pre-infection memory.

Details on this clonotype: What it binds is not known.

With constant-segment primers, 5'RACE yielded cDNA libraries of TCR alpha and TCR beta that carried sample barcodes and UMIs. TCRdb reprocessed the 5' RACE reads via MiXCR and lists one record per CDR3 protein. The table has some 320,000 distinct CDR3 sequences, 15% to 20% seen once. The germline V gene encodes CDR1 SGHTA and CDR2 FQGTGA. The CDR3 consists of 16 residues. Trimming stripped 4 bases from V and 2 bases from J, with 15 bases between. The specimen sequenced was PBMCs or a T cell subset sorted from them (not recorded which). The V and J genes are TRBV7-3 and TRBJ2-1, with D perhaps being TRBD1 or TRBD2 (5 bases each). This receptor was identified in a man younger than 35 who had mild COVID-19 (a few samples of this study predate the infection). Cell type and time point are not known. The CDR3 region has the DNA TGTGCCAGCAGCTCGGGACCCATGGGGACCTACAATGAGCAGTTCTTC. Residues: CASSSGPMGTYNEQFF.